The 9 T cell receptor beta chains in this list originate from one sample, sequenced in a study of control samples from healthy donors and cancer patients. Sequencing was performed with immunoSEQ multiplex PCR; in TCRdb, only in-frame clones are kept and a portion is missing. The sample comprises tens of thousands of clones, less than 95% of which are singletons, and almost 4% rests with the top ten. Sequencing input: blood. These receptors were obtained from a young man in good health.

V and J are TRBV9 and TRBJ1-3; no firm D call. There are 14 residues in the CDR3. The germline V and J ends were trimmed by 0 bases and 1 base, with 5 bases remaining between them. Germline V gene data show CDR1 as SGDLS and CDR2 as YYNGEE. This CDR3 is CASSVEGSGNTIYF. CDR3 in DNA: TGTGCCAGCAGCGTAGAGGGTTCTGGAAACACCATATATTTT. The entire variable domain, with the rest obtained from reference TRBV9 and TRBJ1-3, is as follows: DSGVTQTPKHLITATGQRVTLRCSPRSGDLSVYWYQQSLDQGLQFLIQYYNGEERAKGNILERFSAQQFPDLHSELNLSSLELGDSALYFCASSVEGSGNTIYFGEGSWLTVV.

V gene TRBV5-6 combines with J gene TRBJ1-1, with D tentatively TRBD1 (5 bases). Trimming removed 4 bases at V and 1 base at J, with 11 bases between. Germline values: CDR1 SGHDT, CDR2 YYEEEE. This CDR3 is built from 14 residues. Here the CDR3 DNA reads TGTGCCAGCAGCGGGGGACTCTCGAACACTGAAGCTTTCTTT. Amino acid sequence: CASSGGLSNTEAFF.

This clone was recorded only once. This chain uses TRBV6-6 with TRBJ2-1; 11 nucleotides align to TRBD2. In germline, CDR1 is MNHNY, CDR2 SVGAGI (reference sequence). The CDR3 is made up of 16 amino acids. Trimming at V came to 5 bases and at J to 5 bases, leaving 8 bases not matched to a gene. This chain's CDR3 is CASSGTSGGFNNEQFF. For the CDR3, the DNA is TGTGCCAGCAGTGGCACTAGCGGGGGTTTCAACAATGAGCAGTTCTTC.

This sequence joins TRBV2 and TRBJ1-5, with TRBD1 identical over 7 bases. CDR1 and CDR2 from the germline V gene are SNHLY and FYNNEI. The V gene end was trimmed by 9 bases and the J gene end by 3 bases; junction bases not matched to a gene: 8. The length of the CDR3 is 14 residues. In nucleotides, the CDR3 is TGTGCCAGTGGGGACAGAAGTTCCAATCAGCCCCAGCATTTT. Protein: CASGDRSSNQPQHF.

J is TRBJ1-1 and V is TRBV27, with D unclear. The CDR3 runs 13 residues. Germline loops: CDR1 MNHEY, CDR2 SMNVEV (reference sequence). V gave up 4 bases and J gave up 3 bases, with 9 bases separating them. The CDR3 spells CASSSRGDTEAFF. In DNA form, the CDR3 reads TGTGCCAGCAGTTCCCGTGGGGACACTGAAGCTTTCTTT.

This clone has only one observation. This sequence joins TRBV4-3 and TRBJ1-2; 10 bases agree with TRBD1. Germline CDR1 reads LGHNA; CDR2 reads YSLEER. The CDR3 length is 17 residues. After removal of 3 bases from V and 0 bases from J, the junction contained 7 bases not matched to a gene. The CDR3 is CASSQGDRGPSNYGYTF. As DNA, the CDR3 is TGCGCCAGCAGCCAGGGGGACAGGGGACCCTCTAACTATGGCTACACCTTC.

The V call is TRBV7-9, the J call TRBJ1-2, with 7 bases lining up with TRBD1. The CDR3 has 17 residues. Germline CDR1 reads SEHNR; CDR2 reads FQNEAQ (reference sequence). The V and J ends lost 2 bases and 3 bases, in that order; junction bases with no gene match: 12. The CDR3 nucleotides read TGTGCCAGCAGCTTAAACACAGGGGCGGGTTCCTACTATGGCTACACCTTC. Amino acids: CASSLNTGAGSYYGYTF.

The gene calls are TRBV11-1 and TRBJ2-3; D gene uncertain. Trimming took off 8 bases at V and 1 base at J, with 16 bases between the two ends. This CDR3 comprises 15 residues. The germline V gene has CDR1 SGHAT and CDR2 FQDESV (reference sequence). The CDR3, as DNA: TGTGCCAGCTCGTTCACTATTGGCCGCACAGATACGCAGTATTTT. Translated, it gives CASSFTIGRTDTQYF. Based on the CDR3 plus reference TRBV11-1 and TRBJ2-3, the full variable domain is EAEVAQSPRYKITEKSQAVAFWCDPISGHATLYWYRQILGQGPELLVQFQDESVVDDSQLPKDRFSAERLKGVDSTLKIQPAELGDSAMYLCASSFTIGRTDTQYFGPGTRLTVL.

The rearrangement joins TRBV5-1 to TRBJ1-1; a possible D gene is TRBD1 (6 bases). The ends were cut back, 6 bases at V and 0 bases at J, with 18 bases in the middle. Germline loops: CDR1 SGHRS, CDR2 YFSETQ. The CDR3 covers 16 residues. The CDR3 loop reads CASTLTGLPMNTEAFF. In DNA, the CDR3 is TGCGCCAGCACGCTGACAGGTCTTCCCATGAACACTGAAGCTTTCTTT.